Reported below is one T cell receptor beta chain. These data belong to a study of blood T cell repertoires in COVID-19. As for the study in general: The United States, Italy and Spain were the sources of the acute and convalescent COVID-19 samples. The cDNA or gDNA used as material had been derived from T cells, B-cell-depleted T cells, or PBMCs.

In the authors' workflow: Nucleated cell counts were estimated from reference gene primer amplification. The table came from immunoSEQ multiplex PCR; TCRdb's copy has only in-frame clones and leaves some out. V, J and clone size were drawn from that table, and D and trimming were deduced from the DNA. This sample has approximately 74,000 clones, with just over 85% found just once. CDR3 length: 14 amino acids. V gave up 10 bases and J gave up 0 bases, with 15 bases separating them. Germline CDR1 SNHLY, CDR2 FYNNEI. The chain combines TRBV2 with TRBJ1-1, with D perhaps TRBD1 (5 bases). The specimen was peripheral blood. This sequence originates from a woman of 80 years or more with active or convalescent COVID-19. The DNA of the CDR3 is TGTGCCACCACCGCCGGGACTGTGAACACTGAAGCTTTCTTT. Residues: CATTAGTVNTEAFF.